These T cell receptor beta chains were read from a single sample in a study of OX40 agonist ivuxolimab in advanced cancers. Only in-frame clones appear in the TCRdb table, and some are missing; sequencing was by immunoSEQ multiplex PCR. The sample lists 78,000 or so clones; around nine tenths were seen once. Specimen: CD4+ or CD8+ T cells sorted from blood, collected in a trial of the OX40 agonist ivuxolimab. The receptors were sampled from an adult with an advanced solid tumor such as melanoma, head and neck, liver or kidney cancer. Both conserved end residues are part of each CDR3. Each record gives: clone size, D gene, V gene, J gene, CDR3 protein, CDR3 DNA. The D gene is left open where the match is weak. Where a row states a size, it is once, few, many or the class of an expanded clone; other rows omit it.

abundance: .; d_gene: .; v_gene: TRBV5-3; j_gene: TRBJ1-5; CDR3aa: CASSLEPLPGQPQHF; CDR3nt: TGTGCCAGCAGCTTAGAACCCCTACCCGGACAGCCCCAGCATTTT
abundance: .; d_gene: .; v_gene: TRBV18; j_gene: TRBJ2-1; CDR3aa: CASSPRTGEQFF; CDR3nt: TGTGCCAGCTCACCACGAACGGGTGAGCAGTTCTTC
abundance: .; d_gene: .; v_gene: TRBV19; j_gene: TRBJ1-4; CDR3aa: CASSMSGAEKLFF; CDR3nt: TGTGCCAGTAGTATGTCGGGGGCTGAAAAACTGTTTTTT
abundance: .; d_gene: TRBD1; v_gene: TRBV27; j_gene: TRBJ1-2; CDR3aa: CASRTGGSAYGYTF; CDR3nt: TGTGCCAGCAGGACAGGGGGATCGGCCTATGGCTACACCTTC
abundance: once; d_gene: .; v_gene: TRBV6-1; j_gene: TRBJ2-5; CDR3aa: CASSDGKGYQETQYF; CDR3nt: TGTGCCAGCAGTGATGGTAAGGGGTACCAAGAGACCCAGTACTTC
abundance: .; d_gene: .; v_gene: TRBV5-8; j_gene: TRBJ1-3; CDR3aa: CASTARPGNTIYF; CDR3nt: TGTGCCAGCACCGCCCGCCCAGGAAACACCATATATTTT
abundance: .; d_gene: .; v_gene: TRBV5-4; j_gene: TRBJ1-6; CDR3aa: CASSLSDRTNSPLHF; CDR3nt: TGTGCCAGCAGCTTGTCGGACAGAACTAATTCACCCCTCCACTTT
abundance: once; d_gene: .; v_gene: TRBV6-1; j_gene: TRBJ1-3; CDR3aa: CASSEAPPTAGNTIYF; CDR3nt: TGTGCCAGCAGTGAAGCGCCCCCGACGGCAGGAAACACCATATATTTT
abundance: .; d_gene: .; v_gene: TRBV2; j_gene: TRBJ1-2; CDR3aa: CASSPGWGYTF; CDR3nt: TGTGCCAGCAGTCCGGGATGGGGCTACACCTTC
abundance: .; d_gene: .; v_gene: TRBV5-1; j_gene: TRBJ1-2; CDR3aa: CASSLGGSDGYTF; CDR3nt: TGCGCCAGCAGCTTGGGAGGGTCTGATGGCTACACCTTC
abundance: .; d_gene: .; v_gene: TRBV7-9; j_gene: TRBJ1-6; CDR3aa: CASRSGDSPLHF; CDR3nt: TGTGCCAGCAGATCTGGGGATTCACCCCTCCACTTT
abundance: .; d_gene: .; v_gene: TRBV10-3; j_gene: TRBJ2-7; CDR3aa: CAISESGRGDEQYF; CDR3nt: TGTGCCATCAGTGAGTCTGGGCGGGGTGACGAGCAGTACTTC
abundance: few; d_gene: .; v_gene: TRBV5-1; j_gene: TRBJ1-6; CDR3aa: CASRPPGTEASPLHF; CDR3nt: TGCGCCAGCAGACCCCCCGGGACGGAGGCCTCCCCCCTCCACTTT